This T cell receptor (beta chain) was retrieved from a study of CD8+CD57+ T cells in acquired aplastic anemia. Study information: Across the sorted CD4+ and CD8+ cells, DNA amounts averaged roughly 3 ug.

According to the study, genomic DNA was the template for TCR beta VDJ and CDR3 profiling. MiXCR, run by TCRdb on the reads, gives a single entry per CDR3 protein. The sample gives around 170,000 distinct CDR3 sequences, around 43% of which show up once; roughly 2.9% is in the top ten. CDR1 is LGHNA, CDR2 YNFKEQ, per germline. Losses at the gene ends were 1 base for V and 0 bases for J; bases not matched to a gene: 11. The CDR3 sequence is 18 residues long. Patients selected for sequencing had displayed CD8+CD57+ cell expansion by flow cytometry. The chain uses TRBV4-2 and TRBJ1-2, with 7 bases matching TRBD1. The TCR comes from a human donor with aplastic anemia. The source material was sorted CD4+, CD8+, or CD8+CD57+ T cells (not recorded which) from PBMCs. CDR3 sequence (DNA): TGTGCCAGCAGCCAAGGGACAGGCCAGGGCATAGCTAACTATGGCTACACCTTC. Protein sequence: CASSQGTGQGIANYGYTF.